The source of this T cell receptor (beta chain) is a study of CD8+ T cells in alopecia areata. Once RNA had been extracted, it was reverse transcribed into cDNA to act as the sequencing template. Sequencing used immunoSEQ multiplex PCR; TCRdb keeps in-frame clones, though not all of them. The table lists around 150,000 clones, around three fifths of them singletons, with 12% to 15% in the top ten. Indicated treatment: oral pan-JAK inhibitor, 5-10 mg twice daily. CDR3 size: 15 residues. Germline-derived CDR1 and CDR2 are SQVTM and ANQGSEA. V was trimmed by 5 bases and J by 2 bases, leaving 19 bases between them. This clone was observed a handful of times.

This material consisted of CD4+ T cells sorted from blood, taken at week 24, from a patient treated with tofacitinib. V gene TRBV29-1 combines with J gene TRBJ2-7; TRBD1 is a possible D gene (6 bases). This clonotype originated in a human donor with alopecia areata. As DNA, the CDR3 is TGCAGCGTTTGGGACCCCAGGACAGAAACCTACGAGCAGTACTTC. It is translated as CSVWDPRTETYEQYF.